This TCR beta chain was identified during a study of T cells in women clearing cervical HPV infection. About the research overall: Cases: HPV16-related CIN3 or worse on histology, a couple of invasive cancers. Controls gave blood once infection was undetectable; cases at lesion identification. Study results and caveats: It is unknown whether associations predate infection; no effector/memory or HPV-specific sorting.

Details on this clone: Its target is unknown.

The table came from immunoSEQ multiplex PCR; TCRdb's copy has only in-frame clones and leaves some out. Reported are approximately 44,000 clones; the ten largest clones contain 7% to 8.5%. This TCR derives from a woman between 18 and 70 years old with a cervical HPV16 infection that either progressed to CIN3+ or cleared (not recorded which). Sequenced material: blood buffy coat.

CDR3 DNA, as far as it was read: TGCAGTGCTGGTCCCGGGACAGGGGAGGGCCTCTCTGGC. Its translation: CSAGPGTGEGLSG. The whole CDR3 is CSAGPGTGEGLSGYTF. This chain joins TRBV20-1 and TRBJ1-2; 10 nucleotides match TRBD1. The missing CDR3 end, 3 residues past where the read stops, is filled in from the germline J gene. Trimming removed 5 bases from V and 7 bases from J; junction bases left unmatched: 16. The CDR3 contains 16 residues. In germline, CDR1 is DFQATT, CDR2 SNEGSKA (reference sequence).